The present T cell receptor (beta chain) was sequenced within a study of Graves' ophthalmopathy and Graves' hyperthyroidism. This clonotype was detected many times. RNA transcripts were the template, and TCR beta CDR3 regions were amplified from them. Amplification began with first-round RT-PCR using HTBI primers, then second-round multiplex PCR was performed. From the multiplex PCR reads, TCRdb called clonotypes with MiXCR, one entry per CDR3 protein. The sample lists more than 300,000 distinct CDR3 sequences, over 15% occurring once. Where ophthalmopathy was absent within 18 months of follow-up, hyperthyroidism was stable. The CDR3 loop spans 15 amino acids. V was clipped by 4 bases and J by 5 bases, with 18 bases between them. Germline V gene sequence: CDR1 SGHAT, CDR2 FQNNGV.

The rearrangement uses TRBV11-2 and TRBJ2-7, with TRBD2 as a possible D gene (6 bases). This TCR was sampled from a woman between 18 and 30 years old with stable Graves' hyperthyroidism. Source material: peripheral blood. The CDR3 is CASSSRVAVIHEQYF. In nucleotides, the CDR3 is TGTGCCAGCAGCTCCCGGGTAGCGGTTATACACGAGCAGTACTTC.